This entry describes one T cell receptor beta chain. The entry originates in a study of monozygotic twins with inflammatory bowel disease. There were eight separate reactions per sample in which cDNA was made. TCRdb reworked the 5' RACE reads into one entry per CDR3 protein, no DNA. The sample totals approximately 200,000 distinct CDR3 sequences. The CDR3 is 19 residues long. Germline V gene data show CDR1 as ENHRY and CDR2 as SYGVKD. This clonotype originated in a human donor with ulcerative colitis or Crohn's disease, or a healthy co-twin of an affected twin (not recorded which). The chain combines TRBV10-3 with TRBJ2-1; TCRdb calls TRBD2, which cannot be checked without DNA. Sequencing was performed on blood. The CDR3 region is CAISQLAGGLTSSYNEQFF.